The 9 T cell receptor beta chains given below trace back to one sample, sequenced in a study of blood T cells in healthy people across ages. With a J-beta primer mix and a sample-barcoded 5' primer, a second PCR ran roughly 6 to 12 cycles. MiXCR, run by TCRdb on the 5' RACE reads, gives a single entry per CDR3 protein. The sample lists over a million distinct CDR3 sequences; less than 25% were seen once. A further study also used this sample, focusing on T cells of mothers and their children.

Sequencing was carried out using blood. These receptors originate from a girl aged 2 to 10 in good health.

This clonotype was seen a few times. The rearrangement uses TRBV5-1 and TRBJ2-7; 7 bases align to TRBD1. The germline V gene has CDR1 SGHRS and CDR2 YFSETQ. V gave up 1 base and J gave up 2 bases; unmatched junction bases: 3. This CDR3 is 14 amino acids long. CDR3 in amino acids: CASSLRDSAYEQYF. Written as DNA, the CDR3 is TGCGCCAGCAGCTTGCGGGACAGCGCCTACGAGCAGTACTTC.

This clonotype was seen more than once but under ten times. The chain recombines TRBV15 with TRBJ1-2; 8 bases are shared with TRBD1. Looked up from germline, CDR1 is LNHNV and CDR2 is YYDKDF (reference sequence). With 2 bases clipped from V and 8 bases from J, the junction kept 4 bases outside the gene matches. CDR3 size: 13 residues. The CDR3 DNA is TGTGCCACCAGCAGACAGACAGGGGTAGGCTACACCTTC. It codes for CATSRQTGVGYTF.

The chain carries TRBV12-3 or TRBV12-4 and TRBJ2-2; D gene ambiguous. The V gene lost 3 bases and the J gene lost 6 bases, with 5 bases spanning the gap. CDR3 length equals 12 residues. The CDR3 region is CASSFFSGELFF. Here the CDR3 DNA reads TGTGCCAGCAGTTTCTTTTCCGGGGAGCTGTTTTTT.

The CDR3 is CASKVGRRETQYF. In nucleotides, the CDR3 is TGTGCCAGCAAAGTGGGAAGACGAGAGACCCAGTACTTC. The chain has TRBV6-4 and TRBJ2-5; no clear D gene. CDR1 is MRHNA and CDR2 is SNTAGT in the germline V gene. The length of the CDR3 is 13 residues. Trimming stripped 7 bases from V and 4 bases from J, with 13 bases between.

The chain couples TRBV18 to TRBJ2-5; D may be TRBD1 or TRBD2 (5 bases each). Trimming took off 2 bases at V and 4 bases at J, with 8 bases between the two ends. The CDR3 covers 13 residues. The germline CDR1 and CDR2 sequences are KGHSH and LQKENI. The CDR3 nucleotides read TGTGCCAGCTCACCAGAGGGGCTAGAGACCCAGTACTTC. As protein: CASSPEGLETQYF.

This clonotype was observed a handful of times. This chain uses TRBV2 with TRBJ2-1, with TRBD2 identical over 12 bases. The length of the CDR3 is 14 residues. The V gene's germline CDR1 is SNHLY and CDR2 FYNNEI. Germline trimming cut 5 bases from V and 7 bases from J; bases unmatched to any gene: 3. The CDR3 here is CASSILAGGNEQFF. The CDR3 DNA follows: TGTGCCAGCAGTATACTAGCGGGAGGAAATGAGCAGTTCTTC.

The chain joins TRBV6-1 to TRBJ1-2; 7 bases align to TRBD1. Germline assignment: CDR1 MNHNS and CDR2 SASEGT. The J segment lost 8 bases and the V segment lost 4 bases, leaving 10 bases of the junction unmatched. The CDR3 is 14 residues long. The CDR3 reads CASSAGGSRGGYTF. CDR3 nucleotides: TGTGCCAGCAGTGCAGGGGGGAGTAGAGGCGGCTACACCTTC.

The rearrangement uses TRBV4-1 and TRBJ1-6; TRBD1 is a possible D gene (5 bases). CDR3 length: 15 amino acids. Germline CDR1 MGHRA, CDR2 YSYEKL. V lost 1 base to trimming and J lost 6 bases, with 10 bases between them. DNA for the CDR3: TGCGCCAGCAGCCAAGCGACAGCTTCTAATTCACCCCTCCACTTT. Translated, it gives CASSQATASNSPLHF.

This clonotype has only a few counts. Here the CDR3 DNA reads TGTGCCAGCAGGTCCTATGGCTACACCTTC. Residues: CASRSYGYTF. The rearrangement joins TRBV6-2 or TRBV6-3 to TRBJ1-2; no definite D call. The CDR3 runs to 10 residues. The V and J ends lost 6 bases and 4 bases respectively, with 3 bases between them. Germline CDR1 MNHEY, CDR2 SVGEGT.